The rows below give T cell receptor beta chains drawn from one sample of a study of beta chain features in type 1 diabetes. This table comes from immunoSEQ multiplex PCR, and its TCRdb copy is limited to in-frame clones, with some not included. The table records 500,000 to 850,000 clones, 11% to 15% of them present only once. Sequencing used naive CD4+ T cells from blood. The receptors here all came from a man aged 18 to 35 with type 1 diabetes. Each CDR3 is given with its conserved first and last residue.

V gene,J gene,CDR3 protein
TRBV5-1,TRBJ2-3,CASRAEPLSTDTQYF
TRBV4-3,TRBJ2-4,CASSQDSAAKNIQYF
TRBV9,TRBJ2-1,CASSVTEGSYNEQFF
TRBV6-1,TRBJ2-2,CASSESEGQATGELFF
TRBV7-2,TRBJ2-2,CASSLSTGELFF
TRBV29-1,TRBJ1-1,CSGLGGGNTEAFF
TRBV28,TRBJ2-2,CASSLGQPTGELFF
TRBV5-1,TRBJ2-7,CASSFWTGSYEQYF
TRBV18,TRBJ2-2,CASSPNEGHLTPGELFF
TRBV6-5,TRBJ1-2,CASSYGTGDPSGYTF
TRBV7-2,TRBJ2-1,CASRFGQGTTNEQFF
TRBV11-2,TRBJ2-3,CASSSYGTDTQYF
TRBV7-3,TRBJ1-5,CASSGTGQGDQPQHF
TRBV4-3,TRBJ2-2,CASSQESRQRANTGELFF
TRBV5-1,TRBJ2-1,CASSSQRGDEQFF
TRBV2,TRBJ1-1,CASSERQPNTEAFF
TRBV2,TRBJ1-2,CASSSTEYGYTF
TRBV15,TRBJ2-6,CATSGTGVLAANVLTF
TRBV7-7,TRBJ2-5,CASSLGRSSLETQYF
TRBV5-6,TRBJ2-5,CASSSYETQYF
TRBV18,TRBJ2-2,CASSPRQGVNTGELFF
TRBV28,TRBJ2-1,CASTLIWAGGHEQFF
TRBV9,TRBJ1-6,CASSVDGQGRSPLHF
TRBV6-6,TRBJ1-1,CASSYNLDRETEAFF
TRBV6-5,TRBJ2-3,CASSYRLAGADTQYF
TRBV2,TRBJ1-2,CASSEGGAGYTF
TRBV27,TRBJ2-2,CASSGTSGSFVANTGELFF